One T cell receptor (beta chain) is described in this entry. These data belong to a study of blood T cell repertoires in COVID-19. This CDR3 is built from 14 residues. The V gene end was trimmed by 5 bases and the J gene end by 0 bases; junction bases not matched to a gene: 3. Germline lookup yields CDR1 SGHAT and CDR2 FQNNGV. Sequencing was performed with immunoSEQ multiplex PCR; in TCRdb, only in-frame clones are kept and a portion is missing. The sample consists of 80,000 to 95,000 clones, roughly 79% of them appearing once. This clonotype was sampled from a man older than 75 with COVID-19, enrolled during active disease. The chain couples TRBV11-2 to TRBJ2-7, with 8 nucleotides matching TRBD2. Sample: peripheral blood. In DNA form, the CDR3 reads TGTGCCAGCAGCGGGACTAGAGTCTCCTACGAGCAGTACTTC. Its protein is CASSGTRVSYEQYF. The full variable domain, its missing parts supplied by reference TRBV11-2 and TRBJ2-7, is EAGVAQSPRYKIIEKRQSVAFWCNPISGHATLYWYQQILGQGPKLLIQFQNNGVVDDSQLPKDRFSAERLKGVDSTLKIQPAKLEDSAVYLCASSGTRVSYEQYFGPGTRLTVT.